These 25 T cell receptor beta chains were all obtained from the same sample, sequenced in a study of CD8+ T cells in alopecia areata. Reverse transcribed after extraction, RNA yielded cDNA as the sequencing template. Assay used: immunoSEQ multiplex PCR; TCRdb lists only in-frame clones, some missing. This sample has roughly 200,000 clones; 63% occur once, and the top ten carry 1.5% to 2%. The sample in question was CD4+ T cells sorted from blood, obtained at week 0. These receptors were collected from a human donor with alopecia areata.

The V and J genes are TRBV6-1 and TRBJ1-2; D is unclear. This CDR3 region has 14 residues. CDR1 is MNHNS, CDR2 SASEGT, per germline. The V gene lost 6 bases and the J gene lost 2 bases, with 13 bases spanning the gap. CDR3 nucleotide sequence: TGTGCCAGCAGCTCCGTAGTGGGGAACTATGGCTACACCTTC. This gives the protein CASSSVVGNYGYTF.

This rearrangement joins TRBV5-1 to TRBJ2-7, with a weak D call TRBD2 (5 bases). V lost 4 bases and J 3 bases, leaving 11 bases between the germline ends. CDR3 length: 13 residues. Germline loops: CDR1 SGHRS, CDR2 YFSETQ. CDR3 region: CASSLDGVYEQYF. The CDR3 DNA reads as TGCGCCAGCAGCCTGGACGGGGTCTACGAGCAGTACTTC.

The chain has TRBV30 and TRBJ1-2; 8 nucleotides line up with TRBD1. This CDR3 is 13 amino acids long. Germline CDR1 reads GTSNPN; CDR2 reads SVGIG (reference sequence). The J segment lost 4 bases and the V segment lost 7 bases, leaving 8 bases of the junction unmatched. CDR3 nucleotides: TGTGCCTCACCGACAGGGGCGAGCTATGGCTACACCTTC. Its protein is CASPTGASYGYTF.

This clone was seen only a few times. The CDR3 sequence: CAWSLDSFTEAFF. The CDR3 DNA reads TGTGCCTGGTCTTTGGACAGCTTCACTGAAGCTTTCTTT. J is TRBJ1-1 and V is TRBV30; weak D call: TRBD1 (6 bases). The CDR3 is 13 amino acids. Between the trimmed V and J ends, which lost 5 bases and 4 bases, there was a span of 14 bases. Germline CDR1 and CDR2: GTSNPN and SVGIG (reference sequence).

The CDR3 DNA sequence: TGTGCCAGCAGCGACAGGGAAGCTTTCTTT. Residues: CASSDREAFF. This sequence joins TRBV2 and TRBJ1-1; D is perhaps TRBD1 (6 bases). The CDR3 sequence is 10 residues long. Germline CDR1 and CDR2: SNHLY and FYNNEI. Trimming shortened V by 6 bases and J by 8 bases, and 7 bases separated the two germline ends.

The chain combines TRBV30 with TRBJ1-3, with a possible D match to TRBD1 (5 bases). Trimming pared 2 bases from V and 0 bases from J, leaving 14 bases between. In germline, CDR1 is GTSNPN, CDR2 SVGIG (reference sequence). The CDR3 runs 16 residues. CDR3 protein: CAWSRGFGGSGNTIYF. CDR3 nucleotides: TGTGCCTGGAGTCGGGGGTTTGGAGGCTCTGGAAACACCATATATTTT.

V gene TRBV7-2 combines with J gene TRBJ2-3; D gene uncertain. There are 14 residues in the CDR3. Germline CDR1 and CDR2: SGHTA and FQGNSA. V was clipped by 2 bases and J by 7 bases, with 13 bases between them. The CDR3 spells CASSLLSTPNTQYF. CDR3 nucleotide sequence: TGTGCCAGCAGCTTATTGTCTACTCCTAATACGCAGTATTTT.

The CDR3 is CASSLGAAEKNIQYF. The CDR3 nucleotides are TGCGCCAGCAGCTTGGGCGCGGCGGAAAAAAACATTCAGTACTTC. The chain recombines TRBV5-1 with TRBJ2-4; no clear D gene. V dropped 0 bases and J dropped 4 bases, with 11 bases sitting between them. Germline V gene sequence: CDR1 SGHRS, CDR2 YFSETQ. The CDR3 has 15 residues.

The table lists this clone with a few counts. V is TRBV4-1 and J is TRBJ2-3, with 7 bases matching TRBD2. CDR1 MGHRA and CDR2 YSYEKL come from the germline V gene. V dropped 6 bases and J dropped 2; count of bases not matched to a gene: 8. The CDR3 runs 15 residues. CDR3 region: CASRVRAGITDTQYF. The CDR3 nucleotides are TGCGCCAGCAGGGTTCGAGCGGGAATCACAGATACGCAGTATTTT.

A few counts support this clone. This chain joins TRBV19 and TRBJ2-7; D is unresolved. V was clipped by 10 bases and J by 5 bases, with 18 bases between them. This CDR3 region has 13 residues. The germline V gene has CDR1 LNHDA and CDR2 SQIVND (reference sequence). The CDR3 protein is CATGQDSTNEQYF. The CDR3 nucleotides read TGTGCCACTGGGCAGGATAGTACTAACGAGCAGTACTTC.

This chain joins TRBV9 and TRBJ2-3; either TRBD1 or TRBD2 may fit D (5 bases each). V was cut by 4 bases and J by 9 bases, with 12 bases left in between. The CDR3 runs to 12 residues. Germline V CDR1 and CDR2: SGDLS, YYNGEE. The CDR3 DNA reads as TGTGCCAGCAGCCCGGCCGGGGACACGCAGTATTTT. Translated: CASSPAGDTQYF.

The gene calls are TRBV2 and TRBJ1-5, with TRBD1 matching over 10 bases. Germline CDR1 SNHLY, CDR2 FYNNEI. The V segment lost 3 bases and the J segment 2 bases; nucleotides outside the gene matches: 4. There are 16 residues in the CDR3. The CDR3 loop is CASSDRTGGGNQPQHF. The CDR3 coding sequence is TGTGCCAGCAGTGACAGGACAGGGGGAGGCAATCAGCCCCAGCATTTT.

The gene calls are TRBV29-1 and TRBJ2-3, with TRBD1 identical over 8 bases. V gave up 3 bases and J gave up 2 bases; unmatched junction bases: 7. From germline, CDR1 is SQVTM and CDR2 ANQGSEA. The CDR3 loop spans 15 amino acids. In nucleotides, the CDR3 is TGCAGCGTTGACTCAGGGGGCAAGGCCACAGATACGCAGTATTTT. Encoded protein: CSVDSGGKATDTQYF.

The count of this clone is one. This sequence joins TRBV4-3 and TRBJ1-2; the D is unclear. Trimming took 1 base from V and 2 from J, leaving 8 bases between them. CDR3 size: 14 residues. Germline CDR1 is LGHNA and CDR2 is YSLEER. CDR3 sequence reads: CASSQVGGNYGYTF. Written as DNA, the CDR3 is TGCGCCAGCAGCCAAGTGGGAGGGAACTATGGCTACACCTTC.

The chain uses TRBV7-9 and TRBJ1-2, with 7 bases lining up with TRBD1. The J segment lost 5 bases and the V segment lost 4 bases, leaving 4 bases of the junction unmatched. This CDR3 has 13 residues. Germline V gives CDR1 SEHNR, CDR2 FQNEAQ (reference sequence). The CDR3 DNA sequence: TGTGCCAGCAGCTACGGGACAGAGTATGGCTACACCTTC. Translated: CASSYGTEYGYTF.

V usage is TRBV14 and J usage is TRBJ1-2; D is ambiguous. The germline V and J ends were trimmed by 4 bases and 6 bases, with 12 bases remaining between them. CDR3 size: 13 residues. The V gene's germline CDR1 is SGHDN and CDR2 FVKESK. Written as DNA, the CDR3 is TGTGCCAGCAGCCCCCGGGAAATGAATGGCTACACCTTC. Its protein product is CASSPREMNGYTF.

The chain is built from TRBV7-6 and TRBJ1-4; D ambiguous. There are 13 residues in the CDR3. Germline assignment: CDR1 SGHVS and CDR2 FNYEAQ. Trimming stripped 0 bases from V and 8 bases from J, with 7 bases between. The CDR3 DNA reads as TGTGCCAGCAGCTTAGCACAGAAGGAAAAACTGTTTTTT. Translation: CASSLAQKEKLFF.

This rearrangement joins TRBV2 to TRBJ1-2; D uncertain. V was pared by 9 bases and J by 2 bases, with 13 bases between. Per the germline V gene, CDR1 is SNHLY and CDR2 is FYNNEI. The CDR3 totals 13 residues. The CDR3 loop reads CASSTRANYGYTF. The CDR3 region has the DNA TGTGCCAGTAGCACCCGGGCCAACTATGGCTACACCTTC.

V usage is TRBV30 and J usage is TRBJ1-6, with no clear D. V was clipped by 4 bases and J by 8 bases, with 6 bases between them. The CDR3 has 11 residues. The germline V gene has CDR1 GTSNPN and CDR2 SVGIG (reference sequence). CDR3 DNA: TGTGCCTGGAATAAATATTCACCCCTCCACTTT. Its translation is CAWNKYSPLHF.

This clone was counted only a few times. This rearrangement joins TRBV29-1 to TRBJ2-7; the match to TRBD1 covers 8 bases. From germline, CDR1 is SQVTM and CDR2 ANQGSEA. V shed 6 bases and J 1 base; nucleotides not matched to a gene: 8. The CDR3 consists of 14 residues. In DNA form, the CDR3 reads TGCAGCGTCGTCGTCCAGGGGGCTTCCTACGAGCAGTACTTC. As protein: CSVVVQGASYEQYF.

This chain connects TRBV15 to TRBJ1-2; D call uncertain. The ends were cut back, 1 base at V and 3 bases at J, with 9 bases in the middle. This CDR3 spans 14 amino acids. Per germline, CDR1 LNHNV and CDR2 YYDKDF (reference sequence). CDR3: CATSRGGTDYGYTF. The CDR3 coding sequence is TGTGCCACCAGCAGAGGAGGAACAGACTATGGCTACACCTTC.

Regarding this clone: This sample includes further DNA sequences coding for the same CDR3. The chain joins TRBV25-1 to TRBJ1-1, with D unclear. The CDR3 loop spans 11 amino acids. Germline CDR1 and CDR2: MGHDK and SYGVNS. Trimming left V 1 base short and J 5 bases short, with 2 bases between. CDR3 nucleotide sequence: TGTGCCAGCAGTGAATCTACTGAAGCTTTCTTT. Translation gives CASSESTEAFF.

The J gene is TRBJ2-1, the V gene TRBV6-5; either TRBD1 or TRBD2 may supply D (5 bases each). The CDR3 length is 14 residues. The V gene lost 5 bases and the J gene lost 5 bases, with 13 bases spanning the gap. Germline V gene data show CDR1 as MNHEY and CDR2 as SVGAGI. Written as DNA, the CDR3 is TGTGCCAGCAGTGATTGGGGACGCAACAATGAGCAGTTCTTC. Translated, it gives CASSDWGRNNEQFF.

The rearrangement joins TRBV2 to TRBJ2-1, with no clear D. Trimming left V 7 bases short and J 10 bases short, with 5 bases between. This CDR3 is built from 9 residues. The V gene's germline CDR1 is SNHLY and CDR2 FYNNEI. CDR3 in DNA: TGTGCCAGCACGAAGGAGCAGTTCTTC. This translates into CASTKEQFF.

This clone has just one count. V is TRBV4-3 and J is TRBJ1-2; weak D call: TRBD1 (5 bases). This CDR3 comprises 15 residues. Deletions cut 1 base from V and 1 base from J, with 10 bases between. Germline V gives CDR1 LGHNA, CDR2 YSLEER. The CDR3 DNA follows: TGCGCCAGCAGCCAAGCGGGGGGAGTTAACTATGGCTACACCTTC. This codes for CASSQAGGVNYGYTF.